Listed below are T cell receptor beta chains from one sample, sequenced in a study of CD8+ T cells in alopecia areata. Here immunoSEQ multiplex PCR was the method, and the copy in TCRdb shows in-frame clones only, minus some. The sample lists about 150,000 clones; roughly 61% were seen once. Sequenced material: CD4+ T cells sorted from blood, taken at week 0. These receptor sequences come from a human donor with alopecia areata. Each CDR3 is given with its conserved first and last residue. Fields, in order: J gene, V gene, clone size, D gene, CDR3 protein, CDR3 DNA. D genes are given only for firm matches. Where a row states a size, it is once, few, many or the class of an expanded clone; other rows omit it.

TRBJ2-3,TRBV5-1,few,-,CASSFSPGTDTQYF,TGCGCCAGCAGCTTTTCGCCGGGGACAGATACGCAGTATTTT
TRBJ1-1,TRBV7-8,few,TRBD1,CASSFFRGREVNTEAFF,TGTGCCAGCAGCTTCTTCAGGGGGCGGGAAGTGAACACTGAAGCTTTCTTT
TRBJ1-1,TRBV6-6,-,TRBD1,CASRKTGDFIEAFF,TGTGCCAGCAGAAAGACAGGGGATTTCATTGAAGCTTTCTTT
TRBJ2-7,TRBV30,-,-,CAWTALGEQYF,TGTGCCTGGACCGCTTTGGGCGAGCAGTACTTC
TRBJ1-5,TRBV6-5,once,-,CASRQGWNQPQHF,TGTGCCAGCAGACAGGGATGGAATCAGCCCCAGCATTTT
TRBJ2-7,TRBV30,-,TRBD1,CAWRGTGSHEQYF,TGTGCCTGGAGGGGGACAGGGTCCCACGAGCAGTACTTC
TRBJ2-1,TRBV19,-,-,CASSKVWGHRNEQFF,TGTGCCAGTAGTAAGGTCTGGGGGCATCGCAATGAGCAGTTCTTC
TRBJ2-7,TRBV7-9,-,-,CASSHAGGGAEQYF,TGTGCCAGCAGCCACGCCGGTGGGGGCGCCGAGCAGTACTTC
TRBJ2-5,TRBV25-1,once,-,CASSDISRGTQETQYF,TGTGCCAGCAGTGATATTAGCAGGGGTACCCAAGAGACCCAGTACTTC
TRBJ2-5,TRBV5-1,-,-,CASSLAGSQETQYF,TGCGCCAGCAGCTTGGCGGGGAGCCAAGAGACCCAGTACTTC
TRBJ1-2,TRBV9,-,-,CASSVGSTSYGYTF,TGTGCCAGCAGCGTGGGCAGCACCAGCTATGGCTACACCTTC
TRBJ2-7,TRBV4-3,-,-,CASSQDWSTRYEQYF,TGCGCCAGCAGCCAAGATTGGTCGACTCGCTACGAGCAGTACTTC
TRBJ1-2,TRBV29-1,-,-,CSVDSYSYGYTF,TGCAGCGTTGATTCCTACAGTTATGGCTACACCTTC
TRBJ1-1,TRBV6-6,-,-,CASSPGTTNTEAFF,TGTGCCAGCAGTCCCGGGACAACGAACACTGAAGCTTTCTTT
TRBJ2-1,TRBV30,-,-,CAWSVFQGFEQFF,TGTGCCTGGAGTGTATTTCAGGGTTTTGAGCAGTTCTTC